This entry lists 16 T cell receptor beta chains sequenced from one sample in a study of beta chain features in type 1 diabetes. Every isolated RNA sample was fully reverse transcribed, so sequencing captured expressed TCRB transcripts. Sequenced by immunoSEQ multiplex PCR; TCRdb stores in-frame clones only, minus some. In the table there are around 180,000 clones, around an eighth of which are singletons. The specimen sequenced was central memory CD4+ T cells from blood. These receptors came from a woman aged 18-35 years in good health.

J is TRBJ2-5 and V is TRBV28; maybe TRBD2 (6 bases). The V gene's germline CDR1 is MDHEN and CDR2 SYDVKM. Trimming took 4 bases from V and 7 from J, leaving 10 bases between them. The CDR3 has 12 amino acids. The CDR3 reads CASSSGLVTQYF. Written as DNA, the CDR3 is TGTGCCAGCAGTTCGGGACTCGTGACCCAGTACTTC.

This clone has more than one count but fewer than ten. The chain joins TRBV9 to TRBJ2-3, with D possibly TRBD2 on 5 matching bases. Germline lookup yields CDR1 SGDLS and CDR2 YYNGEE. The CDR3 is made up of 15 amino acids. Trimming took 3 bases from V and 7 from J, leaving 18 bases between them. The CDR3 region has the DNA TGTGCCAGCAGCGCCGGACTGGCAGAAGGGTATACGCAGTATTTT. Encoded protein: CASSAGLAEGYTQYF.

This clone has just a few counts. The chain is built from TRBV30 and TRBJ1-5; 8 bases align to TRBD1. Germline V CDR1 and CDR2: GTSNPN, SVGIG (reference sequence). The CDR3 consists of 14 residues. Unmatched junction bases numbered 8, after V lost 8 bases and J lost 2 bases. The CDR3 DNA sequence: TGTGCCAGCGCCTCGGACAGGGGCAATCAGCCCCAGCATTTT. Its protein is CASASDRGNQPQHF.

Only a few counts were recorded for this clone. The gene calls are TRBV6-5 and TRBJ1-1, with 7 bases fitting TRBD1. V lost 7 bases to trimming and J lost 4 bases; unmatched junction nucleotides: 9. The CDR3 consists of 14 residues. Germline loops: CDR1 MNHEY, CDR2 SVGAGI. CDR3 protein: CASTPTPGGTEAFF. The CDR3 DNA reads TGTGCCAGCACTCCTACCCCAGGGGGCACTGAAGCTTTCTTT.

Comment on this clone: At one boundary the junction diverges from the germline segment, which might be a read error. The J gene is TRBJ2-7, the V gene TRBV6-1, with D maybe TRBD1 (5 bases). Germline V gene data show CDR1 as MNHNS and CDR2 as SASEGT. This CDR3 has 19 residues. The DNA of the CDR3 is TGTGCCAGCAGGGAAGTAGGGGTGGGCCGAACACGGATCCCCTACGAGCAGTACTTC. It is translated as CASREVGVGRTRIPYEQYF.

A remark on this clone: This CDR3 is also generated by other DNA sequences in the sample. The chain has TRBV10-3 and TRBJ1-1; D call uncertain. This CDR3 contains 13 residues. V lost 3 bases, J lost 2 bases, and 7 bases lay in between. The germline CDR1 and CDR2 sequences are ENHRY and SYGVKD. The CDR3 loop reads CAISEQSNTEAFF. CDR3 DNA: TGTGCCATCAGTGAACAGTCAAACACTGAAGCTTTCTTT.

The V and J genes are TRBV7-9 and TRBJ2-3, with TRBD1 matching over 7 bases. V lost 3 bases, J lost 2 bases, and 2 bases stayed unmatched. CDR3 length equals 14 residues. The V gene's germline CDR1 is SEHNR and CDR2 FQNEAQ (reference sequence). The CDR3 protein is CASSLTGNTDTQYF. In nucleotides, the CDR3 is TGTGCCAGCAGCTTGACAGGGAACACAGATACGCAGTATTTT.

In its sample, this clone was seen a few times. This chain connects TRBV4-2 to TRBJ2-7; 12 bases line up with TRBD2. CDR3 size: 16 residues. The germline V gene has CDR1 LGHNA and CDR2 YNFKEQ. V trimming: 1 base; J trimming: 7 bases; junction bases outside the gene matches: 8. CDR3 sequence reads: CASSQAMTSGSGEQYF. The DNA for the CDR3 is TGTGCCAGCAGCCAAGCCATGACTAGCGGGAGTGGTGAGCAGTACTTC.

This clone was counted only a few times. The rearrangement uses TRBV11-2 and TRBJ1-4; D may be TRBD1 (6 bases). This CDR3 region has 15 residues. Deletions cut 5 bases from V and 0 bases from J, with 10 bases between. Germline CDR1 reads SGHAT; CDR2 reads FQNNGV. In DNA, the CDR3 is TGTGCCAGCAGCCGAGACAGGACAACTAATGAAAAACTGTTTTTT. Protein sequence: CASSRDRTTNEKLFF.

This clone was detected only a few times. The chain employs TRBV29-1 and TRBJ2-7; TRBD2 matches at 8 bases. V was clipped by 0 bases and J by 5 bases; unmatched bases: 15. Germline V lookup: CDR1 SQVTM, CDR2 ANQGSEA. CDR3 length: 17 amino acids. CDR3 DNA: TGCAGCGTTGAAGATGAGGTGGTAGCGGGGTCCCTCCACGAGCAGTACTTC. This gives the protein CSVEDEVVAGSLHEQYF.

Worth noting for this clone: Other nucleotide sequences from this sample produce the same CDR3. The chain uses TRBV30 and TRBJ2-3; tentatively, D is TRBD2 (6 bases). The V gene lost 2 bases and the J gene lost 2 bases, with 20 bases spanning the gap. This CDR3 spans 17 amino acids. CDR1 is GTSNPN and CDR2 is SVGIG in the germline V gene (reference sequence). The CDR3 bases are TGTGCCTGGAGTTCCGCCGGGACTCTGACTGTCACAGATACGCAGTATTTT. It specifies CAWSSAGTLTVTDTQYF.

The V call is TRBV2, the J call TRBJ1-2; 7 bases agree with TRBD1. The CDR3 has 13 residues. V shed 5 bases, J shed 8 bases, and the junction held 8 bases outside the gene matches. Germline values: CDR1 SNHLY, CDR2 FYNNEI. CDR3: CASSLRTGEGYTF. As DNA, the CDR3 is TGTGCCAGCAGTCTAAGGACAGGTGAAGGCTACACCTTC. Complete variable domain (other parts from reference TRBV2 and TRBJ1-2): EPEVTQTPSHQVTQMGQEVILRCVPISNHLYFYWYRQILGQKVEFLVSFYNNEISEKSEIFDDQFSVERPDGSNFTLKIRSTKLEDSAMYFCASSLRTGEGYTFGSGTRLTVV.

This clone was detected a few times. The rearrangement links TRBV15 to TRBJ1-3, with D uncertain. The CDR3 has 15 amino acids. Germline V CDR1 and CDR2: LNHNV, YYDKDF (reference sequence). V shed 4 bases and J shed 5 bases, with 15 bases lying between them. This CDR3 reads CATSKVEGGRNTIYF. The DNA of the CDR3 is TGTGCCACCAGCAAGGTGGAAGGCGGCCGAAACACCATATATTTT.

This clone was observed a few times. This chain uses TRBV2 with TRBJ2-5; no definite D call. Germline V gene data show CDR1 as SNHLY and CDR2 as FYNNEI. The V gene lost 8 bases and the J gene lost 5 bases, with 6 bases spanning the gap. CDR3 size: 10 residues. CDR3 region: CASSSETQYF. CDR3 nucleotide sequence: TGTGCCAGCTCTTCGGAGACCCAGTACTTC.

This clone was recorded many times. The chain uses TRBV30 and TRBJ2-3; D gene unclear. CDR3 length equals 14 residues. The germline V gene encodes CDR1 GTSNPN and CDR2 SVGIG (reference sequence). V dropped 3 bases and J dropped 0 bases, with 10 bases sitting between them. In DNA form, the CDR3 reads TGTGCCTGGAGCCACGGGTTTAGCACAGATACGCAGTATTTT. It specifies CAWSHGFSTDTQYF. The whole variable domain, remainder taken from reference TRBV30 and TRBJ2-3, is SQTIHQWPATLVQPVGSPLSLECTVEGTSNPNLYWYRQAAGRGLQLLFYSVGIGQISSEVPQNLSASRPQDRQFILSSKKLLLSDSGFYLCAWSHGFSTDTQYFGPGTRLTVL.

In this sample, this clone turned up a few times. The chain has TRBV7-2 and TRBJ1-5; the match to TRBD1 covers 11 bases. J gave up 5 bases and V 4 bases, and 4 bases lay outside the gene matches. Germline loops: CDR1 SGHTA, CDR2 FQGNSA. This CDR3 spans 15 amino acids. The CDR3 sequence is CASSSWDRGYQPQHF. In nucleotides, the CDR3 is TGTGCCAGCAGCTCTTGGGACAGGGGGTATCAGCCCCAGCATTTT. Looking up the rest from reference TRBV7-2 and TRBJ1-5 gives the full variable domain: GAGVSQSPSNKVTEKGKDVELRCDPISGHTALYWYRQSLGQGLEFLIYFQGNSAPDKSGLPSDRFSAERTGGSVSTLTIQRTQQEDSAVYLCASSSWDRGYQPQHFGDGTRLSIL.